One T cell receptor beta chain is described in this entry. Its specificity is unknown. Amplification yielded TCR beta CDR3 regions, with RNA transcripts as the source. The primer set for the first-round RT-PCR of the TCR CDR3 was HTBI. Each CDR3 protein is one row after TCRdb ran MiXCR on the multiplex PCR reads. The table has around 97,000 distinct CDR3 sequences, roughly 50% seen once; the top ten hold approximately 30%. Germline V gene lookup returns CDR1 SGHVS and CDR2 FQNEAQ. V dropped 0 bases and J dropped 8; count of bases not matched to a gene: 3. This CDR3 is built from 13 residues. This sample is drawn from a study of T cells in Graves' hyperthyroidism and ophthalmopathy. Across the whole study: Peripheral blood was acquired at first diagnosis, ahead of any therapy whatsoever. Whole-study results and caveats: Ophthalmopathy, as predicted by the model, came a median 6.5 months after the prediction.

Hyperthyroidism patients were newly diagnosed, had disease duration under 2 months, and were aged 18 to 65 years. Clinical symptoms, serum thyroxine, TRAb, thyroid ultrasound and orbital computed tomography established diagnosis. The sequenced sample consisted of blood. This TCR was sampled from a man in his forties with Graves' hyperthyroidism. The chain combines TRBV7-8 with TRBJ1-2, with 7 bases fitting TRBD1. CDR3 residues: CASSLAPGQGYTF. The CDR3 DNA follows: TGTGCCAGCAGCTTAGCCCCGGGACAGGGCTACACCTTC.